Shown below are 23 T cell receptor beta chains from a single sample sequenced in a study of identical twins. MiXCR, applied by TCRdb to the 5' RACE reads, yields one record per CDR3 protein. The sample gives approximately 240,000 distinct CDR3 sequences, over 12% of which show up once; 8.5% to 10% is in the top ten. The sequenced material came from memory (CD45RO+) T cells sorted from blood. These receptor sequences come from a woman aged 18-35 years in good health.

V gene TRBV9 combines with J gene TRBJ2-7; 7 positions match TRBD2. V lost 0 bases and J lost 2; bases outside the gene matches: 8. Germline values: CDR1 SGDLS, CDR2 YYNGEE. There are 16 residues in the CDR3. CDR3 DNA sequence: TGTGCCAGCAGCGTAGATGGCGGGACTACCCCCTACGAGCAGTACTTC. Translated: CASSVDGGTTPYEQYF.

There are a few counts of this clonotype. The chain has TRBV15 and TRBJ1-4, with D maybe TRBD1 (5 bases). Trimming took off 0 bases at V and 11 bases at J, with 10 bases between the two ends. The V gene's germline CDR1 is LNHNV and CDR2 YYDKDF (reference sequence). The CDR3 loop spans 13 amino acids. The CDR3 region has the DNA TGTGCCACCAGCAGAGAACAGGATGGGAAACTGTTTTTT. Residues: CATSREQDGKLFF.

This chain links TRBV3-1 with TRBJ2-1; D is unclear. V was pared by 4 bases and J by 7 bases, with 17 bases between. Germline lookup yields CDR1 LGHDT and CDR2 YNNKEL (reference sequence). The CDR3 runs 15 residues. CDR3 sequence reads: CASSPSYKGSNEQFF. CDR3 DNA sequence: TGTGCCAGCAGCCCCTCCTACAAAGGTTCTAATGAGCAGTTCTTC.

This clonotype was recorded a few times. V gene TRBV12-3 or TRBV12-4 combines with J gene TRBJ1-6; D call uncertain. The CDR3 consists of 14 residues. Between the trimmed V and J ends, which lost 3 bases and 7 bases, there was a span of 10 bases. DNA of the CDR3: TGTGCCAGCAGTTTCGACCCAGCAAATTCACCCCTCCACTTT. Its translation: CASSFDPANSPLHF.

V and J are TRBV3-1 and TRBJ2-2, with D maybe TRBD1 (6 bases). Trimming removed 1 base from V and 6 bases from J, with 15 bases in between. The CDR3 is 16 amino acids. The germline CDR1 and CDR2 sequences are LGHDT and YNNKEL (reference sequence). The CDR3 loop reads CASSQVGTLGAGELFF. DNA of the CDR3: TGTGCCAGCAGCCAAGTCGGGACACTAGGGGCCGGGGAGCTGTTTTTT. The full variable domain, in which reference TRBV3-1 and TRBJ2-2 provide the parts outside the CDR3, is DTAVSQTPKYLVTQMGNDKSIKCEQNLGHDTMYWYKQDSKKFLKIMFSYNNKELIINETVPNRFSPKSPDKAHLNLHINSLELGDSAVYFCASSQVGTLGAGELFFGEGSRLTVL.

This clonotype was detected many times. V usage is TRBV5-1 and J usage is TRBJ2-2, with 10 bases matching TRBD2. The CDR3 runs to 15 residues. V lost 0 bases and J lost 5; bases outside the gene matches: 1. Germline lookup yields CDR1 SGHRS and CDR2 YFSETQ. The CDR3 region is CASSLELAGTGELFF. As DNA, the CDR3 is TGCGCCAGCAGCTTGGAACTAGCGGGGACCGGGGAGCTGTTTTTT.

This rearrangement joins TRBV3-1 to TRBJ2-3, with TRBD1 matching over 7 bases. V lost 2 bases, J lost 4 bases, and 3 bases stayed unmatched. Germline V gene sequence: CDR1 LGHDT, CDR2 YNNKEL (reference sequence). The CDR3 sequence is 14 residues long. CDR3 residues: CASSQRQGPDTQYF. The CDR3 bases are TGTGCCAGCAGCCAACGACAGGGTCCAGATACGCAGTATTTT.

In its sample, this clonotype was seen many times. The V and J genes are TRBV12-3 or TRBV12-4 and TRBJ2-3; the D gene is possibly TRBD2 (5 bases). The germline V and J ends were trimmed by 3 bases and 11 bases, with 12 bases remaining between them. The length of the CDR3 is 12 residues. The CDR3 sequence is CASSFAGREQYF. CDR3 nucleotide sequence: TGTGCCAGCAGTTTCGCGGGCCGTGAGCAGTATTTT.

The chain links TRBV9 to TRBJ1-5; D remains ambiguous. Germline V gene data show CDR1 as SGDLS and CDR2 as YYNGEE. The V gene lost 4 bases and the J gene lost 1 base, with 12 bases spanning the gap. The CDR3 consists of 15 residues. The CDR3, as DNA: TGTGCCAGCAGCAGCGGGCTAAACAGCAATCAGCCCCAGCATTTT. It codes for CASSSGLNSNQPQHF.

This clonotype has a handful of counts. The CDR3 region is CATSRDLAGGVFF. The DNA for the CDR3 is TGTGCCACCAGCAGAGATTTAGCGGGAGGGGTCTTCTTC. This chain connects TRBV15 to TRBJ2-1; TRBD2 matches 11 bases. V dropped 0 bases and J dropped 16; count of bases not matched to a gene: 5. There are 13 residues in the CDR3. Germline V gene lookup returns CDR1 LNHNV and CDR2 YYDKDF (reference sequence).

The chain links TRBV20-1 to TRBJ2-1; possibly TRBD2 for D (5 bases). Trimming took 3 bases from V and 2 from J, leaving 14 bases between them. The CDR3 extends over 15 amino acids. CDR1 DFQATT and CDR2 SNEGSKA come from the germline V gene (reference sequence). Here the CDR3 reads CSASSQAEPYNEQFF. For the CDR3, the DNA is TGCAGTGCTAGTTCCCAAGCGGAACCCTACAATGAGCAGTTCTTC.

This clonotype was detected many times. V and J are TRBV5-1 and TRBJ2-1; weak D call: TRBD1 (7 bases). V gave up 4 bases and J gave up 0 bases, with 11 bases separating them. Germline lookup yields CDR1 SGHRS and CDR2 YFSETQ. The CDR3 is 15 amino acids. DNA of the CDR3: TGCGCCAGCAGCCAGGGGGGAAGCTCCTACAATGAGCAGTTCTTC. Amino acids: CASSQGGSSYNEQFF.

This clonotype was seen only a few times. The CDR3 sequence is CSVEVQNTGELFF. Here the CDR3 DNA reads TGCAGCGTTGAGGTCCAGAACACCGGGGAGCTGTTTTTT. This rearrangement joins TRBV29-1 to TRBJ2-2; D is undetermined. Per germline, CDR1 SQVTM and CDR2 ANQGSEA. The CDR3 loop spans 13 amino acids. The V end was cut by 3 bases, the J end by 1 base, with 6 bases between.

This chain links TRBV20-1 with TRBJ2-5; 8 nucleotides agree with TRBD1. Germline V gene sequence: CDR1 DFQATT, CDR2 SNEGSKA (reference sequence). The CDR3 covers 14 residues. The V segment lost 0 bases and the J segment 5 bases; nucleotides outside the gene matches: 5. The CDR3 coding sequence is TGCAGTGCTAGAGATAGGACAGGGCGGGAGACCCAGTACTTC. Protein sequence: CSARDRTGRETQYF.

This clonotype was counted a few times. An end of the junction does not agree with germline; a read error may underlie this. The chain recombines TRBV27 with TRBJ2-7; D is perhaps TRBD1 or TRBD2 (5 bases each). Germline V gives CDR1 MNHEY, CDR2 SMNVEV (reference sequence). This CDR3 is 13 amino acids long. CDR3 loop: CASSLSPGKGSHF. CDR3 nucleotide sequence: TGTGCCAGCAGTTTATCGCCAGGGAAAGGGAGCCACTTC.

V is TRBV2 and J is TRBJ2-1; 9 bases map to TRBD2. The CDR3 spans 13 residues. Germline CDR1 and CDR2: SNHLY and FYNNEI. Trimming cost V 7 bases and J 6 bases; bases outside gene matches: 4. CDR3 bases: TGTGCCAGCACCGGGACTAGCCTCAATGAGCAGTTCTTC. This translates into CASTGTSLNEQFF.

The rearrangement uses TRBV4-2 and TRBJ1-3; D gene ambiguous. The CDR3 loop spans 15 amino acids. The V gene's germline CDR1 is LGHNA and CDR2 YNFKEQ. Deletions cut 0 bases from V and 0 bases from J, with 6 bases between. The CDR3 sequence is CASSQEGGSGNTIYF. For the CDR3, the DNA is TGTGCCAGCAGCCAAGAGGGAGGCTCTGGAAACACCATATATTTT.

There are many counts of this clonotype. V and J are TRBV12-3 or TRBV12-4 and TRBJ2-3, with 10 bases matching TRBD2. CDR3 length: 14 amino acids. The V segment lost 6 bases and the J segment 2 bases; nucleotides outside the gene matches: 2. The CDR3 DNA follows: TGTGCCAGCAGGCTAGCGGGGGACACAGATACGCAGTATTTT. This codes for CASRLAGDTDTQYF.

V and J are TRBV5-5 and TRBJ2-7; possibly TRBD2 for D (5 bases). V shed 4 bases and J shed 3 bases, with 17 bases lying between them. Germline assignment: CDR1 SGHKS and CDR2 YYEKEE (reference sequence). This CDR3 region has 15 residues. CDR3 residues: CASSRGVRGSYEQYF. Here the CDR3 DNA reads TGTGCCAGCAGCCGCGGCGTTCGGGGTAGCTACGAGCAGTACTTC. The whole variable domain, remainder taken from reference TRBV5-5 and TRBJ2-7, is DAGVTQSPTHLIKTRGQQVTLRCSPISGHKSVSWYQQVLGQGPQFIFQYYEKEERGRGNFPDRFSARQFPNYSSELNVNALLLGDSALYLCASSRGVRGSYEQYFGPGTRLTVT.

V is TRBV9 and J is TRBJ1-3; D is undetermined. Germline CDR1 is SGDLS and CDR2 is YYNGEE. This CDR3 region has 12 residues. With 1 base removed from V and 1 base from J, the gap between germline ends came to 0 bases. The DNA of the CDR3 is TGTGCCAGCAGCGTATCTGGAAACACCATATATTTT. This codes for CASSVSGNTIYF.

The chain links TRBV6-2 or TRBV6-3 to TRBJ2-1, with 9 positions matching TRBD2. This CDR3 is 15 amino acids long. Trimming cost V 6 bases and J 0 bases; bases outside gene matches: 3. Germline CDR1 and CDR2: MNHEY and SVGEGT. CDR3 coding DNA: TGTGCCAGCAGACCTAGCGGGGTCTCCTACAATGAGCAGTTCTTC. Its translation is CASRPSGVSYNEQFF.

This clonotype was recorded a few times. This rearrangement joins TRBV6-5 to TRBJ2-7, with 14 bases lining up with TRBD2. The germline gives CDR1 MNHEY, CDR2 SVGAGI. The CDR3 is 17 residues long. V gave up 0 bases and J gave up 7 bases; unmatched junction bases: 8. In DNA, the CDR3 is TGTGCCAGCAGTTACTCGACGACTAGCGGGGGGGCGTGGGAGCAGTACTTC. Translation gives CASSYSTTSGGAWEQYF.

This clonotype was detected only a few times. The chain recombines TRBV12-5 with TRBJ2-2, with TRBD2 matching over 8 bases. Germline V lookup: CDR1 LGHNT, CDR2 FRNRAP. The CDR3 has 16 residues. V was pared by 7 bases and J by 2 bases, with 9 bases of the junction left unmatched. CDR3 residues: CASARSSGLNTGELFF. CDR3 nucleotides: TGTGCTAGTGCTCGTTCTAGCGGGCTCAACACCGGGGAGCTGTTTTTT.